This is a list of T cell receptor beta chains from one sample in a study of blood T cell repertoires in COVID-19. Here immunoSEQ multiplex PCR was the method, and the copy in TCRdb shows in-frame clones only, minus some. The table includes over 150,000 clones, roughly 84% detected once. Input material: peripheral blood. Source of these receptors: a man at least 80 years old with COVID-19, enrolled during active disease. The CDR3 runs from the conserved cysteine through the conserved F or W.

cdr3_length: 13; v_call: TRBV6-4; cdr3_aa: CASSEMPGDGYTF
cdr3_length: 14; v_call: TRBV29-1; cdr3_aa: CSALDRGRNEKLFF
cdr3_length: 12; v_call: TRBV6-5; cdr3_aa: CASSRGQGFFHF
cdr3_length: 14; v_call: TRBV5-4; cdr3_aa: CASSVAGGQETQYF
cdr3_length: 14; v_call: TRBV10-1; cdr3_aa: CAISAGQGNQPQHF
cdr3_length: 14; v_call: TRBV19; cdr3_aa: CASSVGQYNSPLHF
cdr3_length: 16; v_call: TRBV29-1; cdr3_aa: CSVEVSRGVTYNEQFF
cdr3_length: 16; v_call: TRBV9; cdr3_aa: CASSVARGRGVYGYTF
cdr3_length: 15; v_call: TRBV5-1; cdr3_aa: CASSSDGTGGQPQHF
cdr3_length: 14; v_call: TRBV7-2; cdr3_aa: CASSLSQSNEKLFF
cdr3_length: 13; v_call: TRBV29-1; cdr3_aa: CSAGGKGGEKLFF
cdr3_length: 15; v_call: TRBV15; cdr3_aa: CATSRSSQGRNTIYF
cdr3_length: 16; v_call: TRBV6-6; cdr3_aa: CASNKLQGDRVQPQHF
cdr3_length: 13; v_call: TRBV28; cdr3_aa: CASSLNQGAKYTF
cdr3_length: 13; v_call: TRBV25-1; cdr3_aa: CASSVTAGYEQYF
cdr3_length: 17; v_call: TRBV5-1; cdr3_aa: CASSPGTGGVRQETQYF
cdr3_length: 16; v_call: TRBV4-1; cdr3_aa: CASSQDRTGSYNEQFF
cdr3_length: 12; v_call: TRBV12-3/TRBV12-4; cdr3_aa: CASSLAADGYTF
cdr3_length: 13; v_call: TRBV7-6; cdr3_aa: CASSLDFAGGYTF
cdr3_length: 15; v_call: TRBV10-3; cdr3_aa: CAISDRTGDRYGYTF
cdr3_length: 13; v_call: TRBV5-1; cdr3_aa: CASSLLSGNEQFF
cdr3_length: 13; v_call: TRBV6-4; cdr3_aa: CASSEHLNTEAFF
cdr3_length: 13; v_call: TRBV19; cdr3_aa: CASSGQADQPQHF
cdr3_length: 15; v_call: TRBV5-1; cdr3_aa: CASRVNSRTDYEQYF
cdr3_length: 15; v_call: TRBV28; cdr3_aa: CASSDSGLAGGEQYF
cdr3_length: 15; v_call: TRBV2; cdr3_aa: CASSEAGTGEDGYTF
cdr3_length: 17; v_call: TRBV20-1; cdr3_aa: CSASGLGLKRSYNEQFF
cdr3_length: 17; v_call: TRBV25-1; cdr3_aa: CASSVINPGQGRSPLHF
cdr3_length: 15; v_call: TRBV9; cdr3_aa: CASSVRTGRQETQYF
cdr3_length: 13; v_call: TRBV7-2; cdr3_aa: CASSLTVDYGYTF
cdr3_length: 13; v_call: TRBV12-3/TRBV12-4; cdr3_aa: CASSPTSADTQYF
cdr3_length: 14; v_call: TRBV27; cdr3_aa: CASSPEGGSYGYTF
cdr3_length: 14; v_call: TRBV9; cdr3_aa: CASSVGPYGDEQYF
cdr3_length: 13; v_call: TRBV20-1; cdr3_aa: CSASKGASEKLFF
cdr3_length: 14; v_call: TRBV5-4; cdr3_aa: CASSLGGKTTEAFF
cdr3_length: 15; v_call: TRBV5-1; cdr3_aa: CASSLSQARPYGYTF
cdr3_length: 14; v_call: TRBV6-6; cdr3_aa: CASSRQGARDTQYF
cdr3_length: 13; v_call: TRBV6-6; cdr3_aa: CASSFSVNTEAFF
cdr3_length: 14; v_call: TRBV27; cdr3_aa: CASSLGRTTGELFF
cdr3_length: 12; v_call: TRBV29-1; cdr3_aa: CSGTGQGFGYTF
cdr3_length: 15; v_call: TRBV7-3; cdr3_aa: CASSLNGGPYNEQFF
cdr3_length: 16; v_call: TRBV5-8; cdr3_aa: CASSSERDRPSYGYTF
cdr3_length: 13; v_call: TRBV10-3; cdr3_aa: CAISETGNYGYTF
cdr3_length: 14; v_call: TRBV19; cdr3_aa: CASYLGPENTEAFF
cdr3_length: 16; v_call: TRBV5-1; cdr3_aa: CASSPEVGGPTYEQYF
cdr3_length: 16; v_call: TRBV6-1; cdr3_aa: CASSEALGGFSYEQYF